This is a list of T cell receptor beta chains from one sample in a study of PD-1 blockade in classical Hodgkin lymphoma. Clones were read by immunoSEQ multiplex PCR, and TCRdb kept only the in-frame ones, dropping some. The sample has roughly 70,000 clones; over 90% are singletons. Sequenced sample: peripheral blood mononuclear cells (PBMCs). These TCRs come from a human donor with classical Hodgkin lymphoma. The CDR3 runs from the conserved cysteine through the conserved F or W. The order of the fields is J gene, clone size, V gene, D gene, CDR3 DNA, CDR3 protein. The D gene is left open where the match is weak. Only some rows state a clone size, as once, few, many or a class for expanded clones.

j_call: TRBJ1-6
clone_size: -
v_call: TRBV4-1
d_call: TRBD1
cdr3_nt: TGCGCCAGCAGCCAGCCTTACAGGGGAGGCCTCCAAGATTCACCCCTCCACTTT
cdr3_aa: CASSQPYRGGLQDSPLHF

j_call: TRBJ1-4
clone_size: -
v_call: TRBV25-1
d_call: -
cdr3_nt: TGTGCCAGCAGGAGAGGGCAGAATGAAAAACTGTTTTTT
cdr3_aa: CASRRGQNEKLFF

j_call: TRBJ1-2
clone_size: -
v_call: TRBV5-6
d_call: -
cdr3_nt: TGTGCCAGCAGCTTGGCCCACAGTACGGCCCTCACTGGCTACACCTTC
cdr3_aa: CASSLAHSTALTGYTF

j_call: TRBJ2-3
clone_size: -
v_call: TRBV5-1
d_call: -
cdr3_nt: TGCGCCAGCAGCTTGGGTAGGGAAACAGATACGCAGTATTTT
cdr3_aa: CASSLGRETDTQYF

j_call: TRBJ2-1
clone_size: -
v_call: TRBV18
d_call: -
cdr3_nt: TGTGCCAGCTCACCACTACAGGGTAGGGACCTCTGGTATGAGCAGTTCTTC
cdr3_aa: CASSPLQGRDLWYEQFF

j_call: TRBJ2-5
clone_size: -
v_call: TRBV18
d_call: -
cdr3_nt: TGTGCCAGCTCCCAGAACGGGTACCAAGAGACCCAGTACTTC
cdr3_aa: CASSQNGYQETQYF

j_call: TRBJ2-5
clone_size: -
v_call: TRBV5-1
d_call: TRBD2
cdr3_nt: TGCGCCAGCAGCCTAAGACTAGCAGAGACCCAGTACTTC
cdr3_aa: CASSLRLAETQYF

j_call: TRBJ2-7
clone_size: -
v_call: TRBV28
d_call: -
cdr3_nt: TGTGCCAGCAGTTTCCCCTCCTCTTTGGGGGAGCAGTACTTC
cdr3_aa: CASSFPSSLGEQYF

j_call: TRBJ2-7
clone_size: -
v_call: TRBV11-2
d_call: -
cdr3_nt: TGTGCCAGCAGCCAATACTACGAGCAGTACTTC
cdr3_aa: CASSQYYEQYF

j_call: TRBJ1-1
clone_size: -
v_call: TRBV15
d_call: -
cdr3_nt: TGTGCCACCAGCATACACGACACTGAAGCTTTCTTT
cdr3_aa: CATSIHDTEAFF

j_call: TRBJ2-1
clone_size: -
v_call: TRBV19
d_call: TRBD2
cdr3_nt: TGTGCCAGTAGTAACATGGCTAGCGGGGGATACAATGAGCAGTTCTTC
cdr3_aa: CASSNMASGGYNEQFF

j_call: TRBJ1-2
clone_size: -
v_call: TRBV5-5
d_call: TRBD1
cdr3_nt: TGTGCCAGCTCGACAGGGGCTAACTATGGCTACACCTTC
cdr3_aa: CASSTGANYGYTF

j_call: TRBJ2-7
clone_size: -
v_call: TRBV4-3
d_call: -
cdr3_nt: TGCGCCAGCAGCCAGGGTCTCGGAACAAGCTCCTACGAGCAGTACTTC
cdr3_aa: CASSQGLGTSSYEQYF

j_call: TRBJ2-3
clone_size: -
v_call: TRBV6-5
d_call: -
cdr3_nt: TGTGCCAGCAGTTTAACGACCTCAGCCACGCAGTATTTT
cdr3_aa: CASSLTTSATQYF

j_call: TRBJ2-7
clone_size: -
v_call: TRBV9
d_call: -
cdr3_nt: TGTGCCAGCAGCGTAGCTTACGGACCCTACGAGCAGTACTTC
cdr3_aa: CASSVAYGPYEQYF

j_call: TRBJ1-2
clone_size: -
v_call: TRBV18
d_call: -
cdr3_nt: TGTGCCAGCCAGCTACAGGGAGGGCTTGAGTATGGCTACACCTTC
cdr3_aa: CASQLQGGLEYGYTF

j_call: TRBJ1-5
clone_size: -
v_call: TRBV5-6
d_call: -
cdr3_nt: TGTGCCAGCAGCTTAGGTAGGGGAAGCAATCAGCCCCAGCATTTT
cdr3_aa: CASSLGRGSNQPQHF

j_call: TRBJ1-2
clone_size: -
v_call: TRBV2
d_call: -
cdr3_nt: TGTGCCAGCAGCCTGGCCCCGGGGTTGGGTCGGAGCTACACCTTC
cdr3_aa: CASSLAPGLGRSYTF

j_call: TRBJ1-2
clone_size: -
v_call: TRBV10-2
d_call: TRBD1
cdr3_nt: TGCGCCAGCAGCCGGACAGGGGACTATGGCTACACCTTC
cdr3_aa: CASSRTGDYGYTF

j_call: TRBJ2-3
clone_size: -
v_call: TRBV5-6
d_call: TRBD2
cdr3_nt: TGTGCCAGCGCCGGAAGCGGGGGGGCCGCAGATACGCAGTATTTT
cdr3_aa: CASAGSGGAADTQYF

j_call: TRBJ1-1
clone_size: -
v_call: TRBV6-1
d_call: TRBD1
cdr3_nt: TGTGCCAGCAGACCCGGGACAGACCTCTCTGAAGCTTTCTTT
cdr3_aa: CASRPGTDLSEAFF

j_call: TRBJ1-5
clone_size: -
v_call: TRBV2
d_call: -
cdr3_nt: TGTGCCAGCAGGGTCGACAGGCGTAGCAATCAGCCCCAGCATTTT
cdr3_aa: CASRVDRRSNQPQHF

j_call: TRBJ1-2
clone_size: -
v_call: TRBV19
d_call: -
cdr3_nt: TGTGCCAGTAGTATTAACGGGGAACTTCGTGGCTACACCTTC
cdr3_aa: CASSINGELRGYTF

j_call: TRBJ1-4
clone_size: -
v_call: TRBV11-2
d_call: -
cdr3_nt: TGTGCCAGCAGCTTAGGCCCTTATGAAAAACTGTTTTTT
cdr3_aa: CASSLGPYEKLFF

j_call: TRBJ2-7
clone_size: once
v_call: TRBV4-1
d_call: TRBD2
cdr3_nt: TGCGCCAGCAGCCAAGATTTGGCTAGCGGGGTCTTGGATGACGAGCAGTACTTC
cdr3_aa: CASSQDLASGVLDDEQYF

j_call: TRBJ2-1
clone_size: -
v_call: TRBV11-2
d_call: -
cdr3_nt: TGTGCCAGCAGCTTAATGCGGGGGCCTAACAATGAGCAGTTCTTC
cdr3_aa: CASSLMRGPNNEQFF

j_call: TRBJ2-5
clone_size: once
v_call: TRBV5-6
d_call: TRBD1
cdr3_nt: TGTGCCAGCACCCCGGGTGGCAGGGGGACGGGGGAGACCCAGTACTTC
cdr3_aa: CASTPGGRGTGETQYF

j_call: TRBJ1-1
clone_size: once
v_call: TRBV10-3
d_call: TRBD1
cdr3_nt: TGTGCCATCACCCCGGACAGGGAGACTGAAGCTTTCTTT
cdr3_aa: CAITPDRETEAFF

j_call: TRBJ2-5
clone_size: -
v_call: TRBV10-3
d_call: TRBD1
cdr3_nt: TGTGCCATCAGGGGGACAGGGGGCAGTAGCGGAAATAAAGAGACCCAGTACTTC
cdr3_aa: CAIRGTGGSSGNKETQYF

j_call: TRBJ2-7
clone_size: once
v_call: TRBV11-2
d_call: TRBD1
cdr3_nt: TGTGCCAGCAATCTGGGGGACAGGACCTCTTACGAGCAGTACTTC
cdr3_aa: CASNLGDRTSYEQYF

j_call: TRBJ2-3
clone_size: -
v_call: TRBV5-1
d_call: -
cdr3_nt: TGCGCCAGCAGCTTCGATTTGGGAAAACCTAGCACAGATACGCAGTATTTT
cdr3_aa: CASSFDLGKPSTDTQYF

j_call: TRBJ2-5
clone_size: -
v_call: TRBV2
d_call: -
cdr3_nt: TGTGCCAGCAGGGGGGGCGGGGGCCGGCAAGAGACCCAGTACTTC
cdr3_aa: CASRGGGGRQETQYF

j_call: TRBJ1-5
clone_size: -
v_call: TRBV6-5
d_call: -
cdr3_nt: TGTGCCAGCAAAGGGGGGGGCAATCAGCCCCAGCATTTT
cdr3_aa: CASKGGGNQPQHF

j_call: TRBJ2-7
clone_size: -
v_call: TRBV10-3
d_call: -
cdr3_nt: TGTGCCATCAGTAAGGGAACGGGAGAGCAGTACTTC
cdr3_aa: CAISKGTGEQYF

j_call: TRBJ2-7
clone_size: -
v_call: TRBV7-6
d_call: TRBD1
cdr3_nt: TGTGCCAGCAGCTTGGACAGGGATCTAGAGCAGTACTTC
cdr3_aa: CASSLDRDLEQYF

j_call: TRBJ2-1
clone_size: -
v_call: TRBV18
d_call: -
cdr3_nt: TGTGCCAGCTCACAGTGGGGACCAAGTTCCTACAATGAGCAGTTCTTC
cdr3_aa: CASSQWGPSSYNEQFF

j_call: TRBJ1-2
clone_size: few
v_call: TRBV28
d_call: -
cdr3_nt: TGTGCCAGCAGTCAGACAGTTCATGGCTACACCTTC
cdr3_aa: CASSQTVHGYTF

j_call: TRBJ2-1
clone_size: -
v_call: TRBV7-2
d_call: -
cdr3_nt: TGTGCCAGCAGCTTAACAGGGTTCACCTACAATGAGCAGTTCTTC
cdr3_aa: CASSLTGFTYNEQFF

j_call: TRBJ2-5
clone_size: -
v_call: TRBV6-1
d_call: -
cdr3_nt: TGTGCCAGCAGTGAAGCGAGCGGCCAGACCCAGTACTTC
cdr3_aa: CASSEASGQTQYF

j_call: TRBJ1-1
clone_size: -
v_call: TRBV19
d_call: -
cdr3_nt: TGTGCCAGTAGTTCCCGCCAAGGGGACACTGAAGCTTTCTTT
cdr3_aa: CASSSRQGDTEAFF

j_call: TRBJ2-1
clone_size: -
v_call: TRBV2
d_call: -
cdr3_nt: TGTGCCAGCAGTGTATCATTGAGCTCCTACAATGAGCAGTTCTTC
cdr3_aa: CASSVSLSSYNEQFF

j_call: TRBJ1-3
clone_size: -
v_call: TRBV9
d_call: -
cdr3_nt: TGTGCCAGCAGCGTAGAAGGGGACACCATATATTTT
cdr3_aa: CASSVEGDTIYF

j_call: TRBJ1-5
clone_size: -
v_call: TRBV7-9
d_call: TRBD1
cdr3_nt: TGTGCCAGCAGCCTGGACAGGGTTAATCAGCCCCAGCATTTT
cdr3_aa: CASSLDRVNQPQHF

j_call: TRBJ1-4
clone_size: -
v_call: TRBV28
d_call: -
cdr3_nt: TGTGCCAGCAGTTTCCGGGGGGCGGGAGCTAATGAAAAACTGTTTTTT
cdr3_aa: CASSFRGAGANEKLFF

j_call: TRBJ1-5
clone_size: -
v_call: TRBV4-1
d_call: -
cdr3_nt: TGCGCCAGCAGCCAAGATGCTTACGGTCAGCCCCAGCATTTT
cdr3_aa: CASSQDAYGQPQHF